This paragraph reports one T cell receptor beta chain. The target antigen is unknown. Method: immunoSEQ multiplex PCR; TCRdb's copy keeps in-frame clones and lacks some. This table has approximately 15,000 clones, just under 80% appearing once. This sample stems from a study of Tregs in tolerant kidney transplant recipients. Findings and caveats of the study: Donor-specific Treg expansion exceeded global Treg expansion in tolerant patients, suggesting antigen drive.

Unstimulated Tregs (CD4+CD25+CD127-) and CD4+CD25- non-Tregs were sorted from PBMCs. The CDR3 extends over 14 amino acids. The V gene end was trimmed by 4 bases and the J gene end by 2 bases; junction bases not matched to a gene: 2. Germline V gene lookup returns CDR1 LNHDA and CDR2 SQIVND (reference sequence). The TCR sequence derives from a human donor who received a combined kidney and bone marrow transplant. Sequencing was performed on Tregs from blood, taken before the transplant. The chain has TRBV19 and TRBJ1-5, with TRBD1 identical over 7 bases. This chain's CDR3 is CASSTGQGNQPQHF. In DNA form, the CDR3 reads TGTGCCAGTAGTACCGGACAGGGCAATCAGCCCCAGCATTTT.